These 11 T cell receptor beta chains were all obtained from the same sample, sequenced in a study of Graves' ophthalmopathy and Graves' hyperthyroidism. TCR beta CDR3 amplification used RNA transcripts. An initial RT-PCR round employing HTBI primers preceded a second-round multiplex PCR. MiXCR, run by TCRdb on the multiplex PCR reads, gives a single entry per CDR3 protein. The data show 450,000 or so distinct CDR3 sequences, around 14% seen once. The sequenced material came from blood. The receptors derive from a woman aged 25 to 39 with Graves' ophthalmopathy.

The sample holds many counts of this clonotype. The V and J genes are TRBV28 and TRBJ1-2; 9 bases align to TRBD1. From germline, CDR1 is MDHEN and CDR2 SYDVKM. The trim removed 5 bases at V and 6 bases at J, leaving 7 bases unmatched. The CDR3 is 14 residues long. The DNA for the CDR3 is TGTGCCAGCAGTAACAGGGGGCGAACCGATGGCTACACCTTC. Translating it yields CASSNRGRTDGYTF.

Many counts were recorded for this clonotype. The rearrangement links TRBV7-9 to TRBJ2-7; D unclear. V lost 4 bases and J 2 bases, leaving 15 bases between the germline ends. The CDR3 contains 15 residues. CDR1 SEHNR and CDR2 FQNEAQ come from the germline V gene (reference sequence). CDR3 protein: CASSSTGPRPYEQYF. DNA for the CDR3: TGTGCCAGCAGCTCCACCGGGCCGAGGCCCTACGAGCAGTACTTC.

This clonotype came up many times. The V gene is TRBV19, the J gene TRBJ1-1, with 10 bases fitting TRBD1. Looked up from germline, CDR1 is LNHDA and CDR2 is SQIVND (reference sequence). CDR3 size: 14 residues. Unmatched junction bases numbered 7, after V lost 7 bases and J lost 5 bases. CDR3 nucleotide sequence: TGTGCCAGTATTGGGACAGGGGTAGATACTGAAGCTTTCTTT. This encodes CASIGTGVDTEAFF.

The chain links TRBV27 to TRBJ1-1; perhaps TRBD1 as D (5 bases). In germline, CDR1 is MNHEY, CDR2 SMNVEV (reference sequence). Trimming shortened V by 3 bases and J by 3 bases, and 14 bases separated the two germline ends. The CDR3 loop spans 15 amino acids. The CDR3 region is CASSLGPRGDTEAFF. CDR3 nucleotides: TGTGCCAGCAGTTTGGGGCCGAGAGGGGACACTGAAGCTTTCTTT.

This clonotype has a count of ten or more. V is TRBV6-2 or TRBV6-3 and J is TRBJ1-2; D uncertain. Per germline, CDR1 MNHEY and CDR2 SVGEGT. Trimming removed 0 bases from V and 1 base from J, with 6 bases in between. This CDR3 has 14 amino acids. In nucleotides, the CDR3 is TGTGCCAGCAGTTACTCGGGCAGTAACTATGGCTACACCTTC. Protein sequence: CASSYSGSNYGYTF.

V gene TRBV24-1 combines with J gene TRBJ2-2; D is ambiguous. The CDR3 extends over 12 amino acids. CDR1 and CDR2 from the germline V gene are KGHDR and SFDVKD. V gave up 8 bases and J gave up 7 bases, with 10 bases separating them. The CDR3 DNA follows: TGTGCCACCAATACGGTAGGCGGGGAGCTGTTTTTT. It is translated as CATNTVGGELFF.

This clonotype was counted between two and nine times. This chain connects TRBV6-2 or TRBV6-3 to TRBJ1-2; 9 bases agree with TRBD1. Losses at the gene ends were 6 bases for V and 8 bases for J; bases not matched to a gene: 10. Germline CDR1 reads MNHEY; CDR2 reads SVGEGT. The CDR3 contains 14 residues. DNA for the CDR3: TGTGCCAGCAGAGAAGCAACAGGGGGCCACGGCTACACCTTC. Translation gives CASREATGGHGYTF.

This chain uses TRBV19 with TRBJ1-2, with 9 bases aligning to TRBD1. The CDR3 runs to 14 residues. Looked up from germline, CDR1 is LNHDA and CDR2 is SQIVND (reference sequence). The V gene end was trimmed by 4 bases and the J gene end by 7 bases; junction bases not matched to a gene: 7. The CDR3 region has the DNA TGTGCCAGTAGTACTCCCGGGACAGGGTCTGGCTACACCTTC. The encoded protein is CASSTPGTGSGYTF.

J is TRBJ1-1 and V is TRBV11-1; 8 nucleotides match TRBD1. The trim removed 5 bases at V and 12 bases at J, leaving 14 bases unmatched. Germline-derived CDR1 and CDR2 are SGHAT and FQDESV (reference sequence). The length of the CDR3 is 14 residues. CDR3 amino acids: CASSLGGTGRPTFF. CDR3 coding DNA: TGTGCCAGCAGCCTAGGGGGGACAGGAAGACCGACTTTCTTT.

This clonotype was seen a few times. The junction departs from germline at one end; a sequencing error may be responsible. This chain uses TRBV5-1 with TRBJ2-7; D gene ambiguous. The CDR3 loop spans 13 amino acids. CDR1 and CDR2 from the germline V gene are SGHRS and YFSETQ. CDR3 amino acids: CASSRTPSYEQCF. In DNA form, the CDR3 reads TGCGCCAGCAGCCGGACGCCCTCCTACGAGCAGTGCTTC.

The chain has TRBV28 and TRBJ1-6; 7 bases are shared with TRBD1. Germline V CDR1 and CDR2: MDHEN, SYDVKM. The CDR3 runs 14 residues. The trim removed 6 bases at V and 6 bases at J, leaving 5 bases unmatched. CDR3 nucleotides: TGTGCCAGCAGGATCGGGACAGTTAATTCACCCCTCCACTTT. Translating gives CASRIGTVNSPLHF.